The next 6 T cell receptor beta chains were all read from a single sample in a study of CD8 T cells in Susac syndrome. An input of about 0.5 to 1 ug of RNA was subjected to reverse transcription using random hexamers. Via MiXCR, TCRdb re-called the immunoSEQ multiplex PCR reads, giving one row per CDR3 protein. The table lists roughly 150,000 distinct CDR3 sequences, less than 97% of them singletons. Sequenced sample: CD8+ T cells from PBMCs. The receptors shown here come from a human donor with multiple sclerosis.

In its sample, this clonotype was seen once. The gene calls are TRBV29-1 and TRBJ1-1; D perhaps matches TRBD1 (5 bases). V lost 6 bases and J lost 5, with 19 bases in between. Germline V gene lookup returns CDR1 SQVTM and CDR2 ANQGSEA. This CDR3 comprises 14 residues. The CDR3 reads CSVLGPTEDTEAFF. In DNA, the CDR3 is TGCAGCGTCTTGGGGCCCACGGAGGATACTGAAGCTTTCTTT.

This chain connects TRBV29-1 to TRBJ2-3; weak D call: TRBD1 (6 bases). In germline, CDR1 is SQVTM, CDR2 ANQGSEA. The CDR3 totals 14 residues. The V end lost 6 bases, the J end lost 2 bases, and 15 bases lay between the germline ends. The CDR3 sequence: CSVQGQGTTDTQYF. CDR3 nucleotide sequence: TGCAGCGTCCAAGGGCAGGGGACCACAGATACGCAGTATTTT.

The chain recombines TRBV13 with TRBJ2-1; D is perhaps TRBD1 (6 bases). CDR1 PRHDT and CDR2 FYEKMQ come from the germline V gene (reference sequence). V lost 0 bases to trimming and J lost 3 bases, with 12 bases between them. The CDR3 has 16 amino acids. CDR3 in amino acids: CASSLGPGQIYNEQFF. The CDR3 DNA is TGTGCCAGCAGCTTAGGCCCCGGACAGATCTACAATGAGCAGTTCTTC. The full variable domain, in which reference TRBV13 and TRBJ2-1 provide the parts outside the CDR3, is AAGVIQSPRHLIKEKRETATLKCYPIPRHDTVYWYQQGPGQDPQFLISFYEKMQSDKGSIPDRFSAQQFSDYHSELNMSSLELGDSALYFCASSLGPGQIYNEQFFGPGTRLTVL.

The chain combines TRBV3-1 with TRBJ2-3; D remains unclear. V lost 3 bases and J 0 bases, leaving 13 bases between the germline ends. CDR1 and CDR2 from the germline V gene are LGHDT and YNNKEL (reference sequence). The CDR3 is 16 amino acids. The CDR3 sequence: CASSHRQESSTDTQYF. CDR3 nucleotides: TGTGCCAGCAGCCACAGGCAGGAGTCGAGCACAGATACGCAGTATTTT.

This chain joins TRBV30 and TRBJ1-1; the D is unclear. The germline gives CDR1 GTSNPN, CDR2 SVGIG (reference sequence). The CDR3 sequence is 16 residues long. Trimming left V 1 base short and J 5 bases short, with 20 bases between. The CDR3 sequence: CAWSGTLGMGKTEAFF. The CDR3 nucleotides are TGTGCCTGGAGTGGGACGCTGGGGATGGGAAAAACTGAAGCTTTCTTT.

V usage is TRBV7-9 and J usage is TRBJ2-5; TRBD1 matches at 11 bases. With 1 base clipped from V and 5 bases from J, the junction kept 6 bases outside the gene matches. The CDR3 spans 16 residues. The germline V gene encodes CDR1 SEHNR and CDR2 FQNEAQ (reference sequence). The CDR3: CASSLGTGGFGETQYF. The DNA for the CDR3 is TGTGCCAGCAGCTTAGGGACAGGGGGCTTCGGTGAGACCCAGTACTTC.